The 20 T cell receptor beta chains presented below share a single source sample, sequenced in a study of T cell responses to AZD1222 COVID-19 vaccine. Sequencing used immunoSEQ multiplex PCR; TCRdb keeps in-frame clones, though not all of them. The sample shows about 110,000 clones, nearly 90% of them seen only once. Sequencing was performed on peripheral blood, taken 28 days after the second AZD1222 dose. These receptor sequences come from an adult who received the AZD1222 COVID-19 vaccine.

The gene calls are TRBV4-1 and TRBJ1-4, with D uncertain. This CDR3 region has 15 residues. In germline, CDR1 is MGHRA, CDR2 YSYEKL. V was shortened by 6 bases and J by 11 bases, with 22 bases between the two germline ends. The CDR3 DNA follows: TGCGCCAGCAGTCACCCGGGCGGCACAGTCGAGAAACTGTTTTTT. Amino acids: CASSHPGGTVEKLFF.

This sequence joins TRBV5-1 and TRBJ2-7; 12 positions agree with TRBD2. V shed 0 bases and J 2 bases; nucleotides not matched to a gene: 3. Germline lookup yields CDR1 SGHRS and CDR2 YFSETQ. The CDR3 is 16 residues long. CDR3 sequence reads: CASSLVASGRAYEQYF. Written as DNA, the CDR3 is TGCGCCAGCAGCTTGGTAGCTAGCGGGAGGGCCTACGAGCAGTACTTC.

This chain uses TRBV29-1 with TRBJ1-2; D gene uncertain. Germline V lookup: CDR1 SQVTM, CDR2 ANQGSEA. Trimming removed 8 bases at V and 5 bases at J, with 12 bases between. This CDR3 region has 11 residues. The CDR3 here is CSLRESYGYTF. The CDR3 nucleotides read TGCAGCCTCCGGGAGTCTTATGGCTACACCTTC.

The gene calls are TRBV29-1 and TRBJ2-2; TRBD2 matches at 8 bases. CDR1 is SQVTM and CDR2 is ANQGSEA in the germline V gene. The CDR3 loop spans 16 amino acids. J gave up 4 bases and V 5 bases, and 12 bases lay outside the gene matches. The CDR3 nucleotides read TGCAGCGTTCGTAACCTTACTAGCGGAGGCACCGGGGAGCTGTTTTTT. Translation: CSVRNLTSGGTGELFF.

This clone has only a few counts. V gene TRBV12-3 or TRBV12-4 combines with J gene TRBJ2-3; D not resolved. V was trimmed by 8 bases and J by 2 bases, leaving 11 bases between them. This CDR3 region has 13 residues. In nucleotides, the CDR3 is TGTGCCAGCCTCGGCAGAACCACAGATACGCAGTATTTT. Its translation is CASLGRTTDTQYF.

The chain carries TRBV30 and TRBJ2-7, with D maybe TRBD2 (6 bases). The CDR3 runs 11 residues. The germline gives CDR1 GTSNPN, CDR2 SVGIG (reference sequence). Trimming removed 8 bases at V and 1 base at J, with 9 bases between. The CDR3 here is CASRGSYEQYF. The CDR3 DNA reads as TGTGCCAGCCGGGGGTCCTACGAGCAGTACTTC.

The chain joins TRBV15 to TRBJ1-6; the D gene is possibly TRBD1 (5 bases). The V gene's germline CDR1 is LNHNV and CDR2 YYDKDF (reference sequence). V was clipped by 0 bases and J by 6 bases, with 12 bases between them. CDR3 length equals 16 residues. The CDR3 coding sequence is TGTGCCACCAGCAGAGATGGGGCAGCCACTAATTCACCCCTCCACTTT. It specifies CATSRDGAATNSPLHF.

The chain links TRBV28 to TRBJ2-7; D not certain. Trimming stripped 6 bases from V and 4 bases from J, with 10 bases between. This CDR3 comprises 12 residues. Germline V gene data show CDR1 as MDHEN and CDR2 as SYDVKM. The CDR3 bases are TGTGCCAGCAGCGGAATCTTATACGAGCAGTACTTC. Protein sequence: CASSGILYEQYF.

The chain is built from TRBV7-6 and TRBJ2-2; 9 bases match TRBD1. V lost 3 bases to trimming and J lost 0 bases; unmatched junction nucleotides: 2. This CDR3 is 16 amino acids long. Germline CDR1 is SGHVS and CDR2 is FNYEAQ. Here the CDR3 DNA reads TGTGCCAGCAGCTTGGGGACAGGGCCGAACACCGGGGAGCTGTTTTTT. This gives the protein CASSLGTGPNTGELFF.

The chain links TRBV4-1 to TRBJ2-7, with D possibly being TRBD2 (6 bases). This CDR3 is 16 amino acids long. Trimming left V 1 base short and J 3 bases short, with 16 bases between. The germline V gene has CDR1 MGHRA and CDR2 YSYEKL. CDR3 nucleotide sequence: TGCGCCAGCAGCCAAGCGCCCGGCGGGAACCTCTACGAGCAGTACTTC. Translation: CASSQAPGGNLYEQYF.

With respect to this clone: With a much larger clone just one base away, this may be a read error. The chain joins TRBV5-4 to TRBJ2-2; no firm D call. The germline V gene encodes CDR1 SGHNT and CDR2 YYREEE (reference sequence). The CDR3 contains 12 residues. V lost 2 bases and J lost 2, with 1 base in between. CDR3 amino acids: CASSLNTGELFF. In DNA, the CDR3 is TGTGCCAGCAGCTTAAACACCGGGGAGCTGTTTTTT. Supplemented by reference TRBV5-4 and TRBJ2-2, the full variable domain reads ETGVTQSPTHLIKTRGQQVTLRCSSQSGHNTVSWYQQALGQGPQFIFQYYREEENGRGNFPPRFSGLQFPNYSSELNVNALELDDSALYLCASSLNTGELFFGEGSRLTVL.

J is TRBJ2-3 and V is TRBV6-2 or TRBV6-3; a weak D match, TRBD2 (5 bases). The V and J ends lost 4 bases and 0 bases respectively, with 23 bases between them. This CDR3 is built from 19 residues. Germline V gene data show CDR1 as MNHEY and CDR2 as SVGEGT. The CDR3 sequence: CASSFSRSVGETSTDTQYF. The CDR3 DNA is TGTGCCAGCAGTTTTTCTCGCTCTGTCGGGGAGACTAGCACAGATACGCAGTATTTT.

This rearrangement joins TRBV3-1 (or the pseudogene TRBV3-2) to TRBJ1-3; perhaps TRBD1 as D (6 bases). CDR1 is LGHDT, CDR2 YNNKEL, per germline (reference sequence). Trimming removed 0 bases at V and 4 bases at J, with 7 bases between. The CDR3 consists of 14 residues. CDR3 in amino acids: CASSQDQGGNTIYF. DNA of the CDR3: TGTGCCAGCAGCCAAGATCAGGGGGGAAACACCATATATTTT.

This clone was observed once. The chain links TRBV4-1 to TRBJ2-1; D possibly corresponds to TRBD1 (5 bases). Germline V gene data show CDR1 as MGHRA and CDR2 as YSYEKL. This CDR3 has 15 amino acids. Trimming stripped 4 bases from V and 3 bases from J, with 13 bases between. The CDR3 loop reads CASSRGAQLYNEQFF. DNA for the CDR3: TGCGCCAGCAGCCGTGGGGCCCAGCTCTACAATGAGCAGTTCTTC.

The rearrangement joins TRBV5-4 to TRBJ2-5; possibly TRBD2 for D (6 bases). The length of the CDR3 is 14 residues. Trimming pared 4 bases from V and 5 bases from J, leaving 15 bases between. The germline CDR1 and CDR2 sequences are SGHNT and YYREEE (reference sequence). In DNA form, the CDR3 reads TGTGCCAGCAGCCGTTCTTTGGAGGGGGAGACCCAGTACTTC. This translates into CASSRSLEGETQYF.

The sample holds a few counts of this clone. The rearrangement uses TRBV30 and TRBJ1-1; D gene uncertain. V was pared by 0 bases and J by 1 base, with 6 bases between. This CDR3 is built from 13 residues. From germline, CDR1 is GTSNPN and CDR2 SVGIG (reference sequence). In DNA, the CDR3 is TGTGCCTGGAGTGTACGAGGGAACACTGAAGCTTTCTTT. Translated, it gives CAWSVRGNTEAFF.

V and J are TRBV27 and TRBJ1-1, with D perhaps TRBD1 (5 bases). V was trimmed by 3 bases and J by 4 bases, leaving 15 bases between them. This CDR3 is built from 15 residues. CDR1 MNHEY and CDR2 SMNVEV come from the germline V gene (reference sequence). The CDR3 sequence is CASSFDSLVGTEAFF. The CDR3 DNA sequence: TGTGCCAGCAGTTTCGACAGCCTGGTGGGCACTGAAGCTTTCTTT.

This clone was detected a few times. The gene calls are TRBV28 and TRBJ1-5, with 8 bases identical to TRBD1. In germline, CDR1 is MDHEN, CDR2 SYDVKM. The length of the CDR3 is 15 residues. V shed 6 bases and J 5 bases; nucleotides not matched to a gene: 9. CDR3 region: CASRTRQGRHQPQHF. For the CDR3, the DNA is TGTGCCAGCAGGACTAGACAGGGGAGGCATCAGCCCCAGCATTTT. Together with reference TRBV28 and TRBJ1-5, the CDR3 gives the full variable domain: DVKVTQSSRYLVKRTGEKVFLECVQDMDHENMFWYRQDPGLGLRLIYFSYDVKMKEKGDIPEGYSVSREKKERFSLILESASTNQTSMYLCASRTRQGRHQPQHFGDGTRLSIL.

This clone appeared once. The chain carries TRBV14 and TRBJ2-6; D unresolved. Germline V lookup: CDR1 SGHDN, CDR2 FVKESK. This CDR3 contains 14 residues. Trimming shortened V by 3 bases and J by 0 bases, and 3 bases separated the two germline ends. CDR3 region: CASSHSSGANVLTF. For the CDR3, the DNA is TGTGCCAGCAGCCATAGCTCTGGGGCCAACGTCCTGACTTTC. Full variable domain (missing parts from reference TRBV14 and TRBJ2-6): EAGVTQFPSHSVIEKGQTVTLRCDPISGHDNLYWYRRVMGKEIKFLLHFVKESKQDESGMPNNRFLAERTGGTYSTLKVQPAELEDSGVYFCASSHSSGANVLTFGAGSRLTVL.

The chain uses TRBV6-5 and TRBJ1-2; D is ambiguous. Trimming took off 5 bases at V and 2 bases at J, with 15 bases between the two ends. The V gene's germline CDR1 is MNHEY and CDR2 SVGAGI. CDR3 size: 15 residues. The CDR3 region has the DNA TGTGCCAGCAGTCGACTGGGTCCTAGCAACTATGGCTACACCTTC. This sequence encodes CASSRLGPSNYGYTF.